These 10 T cell receptor beta chains originate from one sample sequenced in a study of a mutant IDH1 vaccine in newly diagnosed glioma. TCRdb's copy holds only in-frame clones and misses some; the assay was immunoSEQ multiplex PCR. The sample lists tens of thousands of clones, around 81% seen once, with 4% to 6% in the top ten. This sample's time point: week 23, last vaccination. Vaccination used 300 ug of mutant IDH1 20-mer peptide per dose, with topical imiquimod. For these receptors, no antigen is known. Specimen: PBMCs, collected from a glioma patient whose treatment included an IDH1 peptide vaccine. The receptors derive from a man aged 35-49 years with glioma.

V is TRBV4-3 and J is TRBJ2-2; 12 positions match TRBD2. The germline V gene has CDR1 LGHNA and CDR2 YSLEER. The CDR3 has 18 residues. V was pared by 0 bases and J by 1 base, with 3 bases of the junction left unmatched. The DNA of the CDR3 is TGCGCCAGCAGCCAAGATTGGGGACTAGCGGGGAACACCGGGGAGCTGTTTTTT. Protein product: CASSQDWGLAGNTGELFF.

The chain links TRBV19 to TRBJ1-3; D is perhaps TRBD1 (5 bases). The CDR3 length is 13 residues. The germline V gene has CDR1 LNHDA and CDR2 SQIVND (reference sequence). Between the trimmed V and J ends, which lost 7 bases and 4 bases, there was a span of 11 bases. Here the CDR3 DNA reads TGTGCCAGTACATGGGGGTCCGGAAACACCATATATTTT. Protein sequence: CASTWGSGNTIYF.

The genes are TRBV28 and TRBJ2-5, with D possibly TRBD1 on 6 matching bases. Germline values: CDR1 MDHEN, CDR2 SYDVKM. This CDR3 is 15 amino acids long. Deletions cut 5 bases from V and 1 base from J, with 14 bases between. The CDR3, as DNA: TGTGCCAGCAGTCCATCGGGACACCTCCAAGAGACCCAGTACTTC. This translates into CASSPSGHLQETQYF.

The chain uses TRBV21-1 and TRBJ2-7; TRBD1, as called in the table, went unchecked against the DNA. TRBV21-1 is a pseudogene. CDR3 size: 15 residues. The CDR3 is CASEVGDREWNEQYF. CDR3 DNA sequence: TGTGCCAGCGAGGTCGGCGACAGGGAATGGAACGAGCAGTACTTC.

The chain uses TRBV30 and TRBJ2-7, with 7 bases lining up with TRBD2. With V trimmed by 2 bases and J by 3 bases, 16 bases remained unmatched. CDR1 and CDR2 from the germline V gene are GTSNPN and SVGIG (reference sequence). The CDR3 is 17 residues long. CDR3 in DNA: TGTGCCTGGAGTCAATCCGGCCGGGCTAGCGGCTTCTACGAGCAGTACTTC. Translated: CAWSQSGRASGFYEQYF.

In this sample, this clone turned up once. DNA for the CDR3: TGTGCCAGCTATTCTTACAAGACCGGGGAGCTGTTTTTT. It codes for CASYSYKTGELFF. This chain links TRBV18 with TRBJ2-2; D is uncertain. The germline CDR1 and CDR2 sequences are KGHSH and LQKENI. This CDR3 comprises 13 residues. V was pared by 7 bases and J by 5 bases, with 11 bases between.

The chain has TRBV19 and TRBJ2-3; tentative D call: TRBD2 (5 bases). Looked up from germline, CDR1 is LNHDA and CDR2 is SQIVND (reference sequence). V lost 3 bases and J lost 4, with 11 bases in between. The CDR3 extends over 14 amino acids. In DNA form, the CDR3 reads TGTGCCAGTAGTATGGGAGACTCGGCAGATACGCAGTATTTT. This codes for CASSMGDSADTQYF. Complete variable domain (other parts from reference TRBV19 and TRBJ2-3): DGGITQSPKYLFRKEGQNVTLSCEQNLNHDAMYWYRQDPGQGLRLIYYSQIVNDFQKGDIAEGYSVSREKKESFPLTVTSAQKNPTAFYLCASSMGDSADTQYFGPGTRLTVL.

This chain connects TRBV30 to TRBJ2-3; D is undetermined. Trimming removed 2 bases at V and 1 base at J, with 13 bases between. CDR3 length: 15 residues. Germline CDR1 is GTSNPN and CDR2 is SVGIG (reference sequence). The DNA of the CDR3 is TGTGCCTGGAGTAAGGTGGGCTGGGGCACAGATACGCAGTATTTT. The encoded protein is CAWSKVGWGTDTQYF.

The J gene is TRBJ2-7, the V gene TRBV6-1; perhaps TRBD1 as D (6 bases). The V end was cut by 6 bases, the J end by 3 bases, with 12 bases between. The germline V gene has CDR1 MNHNS and CDR2 SASEGT. CDR3 length: 13 amino acids. Here the CDR3 DNA reads TGTGCCAGCAGCAGGGGCCCTTTCTACGAGCAGTACTTC. It yields the protein CASSRGPFYEQYF.

With respect to this clone: This specimen includes other DNA sequences encoding the same CDR3. The rearrangement joins TRBV27 to TRBJ1-5; TRBD1 is a possible D gene (5 bases). Trimming left V 6 bases short and J 3 bases short, with 12 bases between. Per germline, CDR1 MNHEY and CDR2 SMNVEV (reference sequence). The CDR3 is 14 amino acids. The CDR3 sequence: CASRHGAPNQPQHF. The CDR3 bases are TGTGCCAGCAGGCATGGGGCACCCAATCAGCCCCAGCATTTT.